A selection of T cell receptor beta chains follows, all from one sample in a study of blood T cell repertoires in COVID-19. The assay was immunoSEQ multiplex PCR, and TCRdb's table has in-frame clones only and misses some. The data show under 200,000 clones, with 75% to 85% seen just once and approximately 7.7% held by the top ten. The sequencing input was peripheral blood. These receptor sequences come from a woman aged 55-70 years with COVID-19, enrolled during active disease. The CDR3 runs from the conserved cysteine through the conserved F or W. The order of the fields is J gene, D gene, clone size, V gene, CDR3 DNA, CDR3 protein. D genes are given only for firm matches. Size is stated for part of the rows, as once, few or many counts, or as a class when the clone is expanded.

j_call: TRBJ2-2; d_call: -; clone_size: few; v_call: TRBV6-5; cdr3_nt: TGTGCCAGCAGTTACTCGATTACTAACACCGGGGAGCTGTTTTTT; cdr3_aa: CASSYSITNTGELFF
j_call: TRBJ1-2; d_call: TRBD1; clone_size: -; v_call: TRBV9; cdr3_nt: TGTGCCAGCAGCGCGATGACAGGGGCCGTTACCCACTACACCTTC; cdr3_aa: CASSAMTGAVTHYTF
j_call: TRBJ1-1; d_call: TRBD1; clone_size: -; v_call: TRBV6-5; cdr3_nt: TGTGCCAGCAGGTTCGAAACAGGGGGAGTAGAAGCTTTCTTT; cdr3_aa: CASRFETGGVEAFF
j_call: TRBJ1-4; d_call: -; clone_size: -; v_call: TRBV6-6; cdr3_nt: TGTGCCAGCAGTTACTCTCCTTCGGCAACTAATGAAAAACTGTTTTTT; cdr3_aa: CASSYSPSATNEKLFF
j_call: TRBJ1-5; d_call: -; clone_size: -; v_call: TRBV19; cdr3_nt: TGTGCCAGCAGAATAAACTTCAATCAGCCCCAGCATTTT; cdr3_aa: CASRINFNQPQHF
j_call: TRBJ2-7; d_call: TRBD1; clone_size: -; v_call: TRBV6-5; cdr3_nt: TGTGCCATATCCCGGGACAGGGGATCCTACGAGCAGTACTTC; cdr3_aa: CAISRDRGSYEQYF
j_call: TRBJ1-2; d_call: -; clone_size: -; v_call: TRBV15; cdr3_nt: TGTGCCACCAGCAGAGGAGCAGGGGACTATGGCTACACCTTC; cdr3_aa: CATSRGAGDYGYTF
j_call: TRBJ2-1; d_call: TRBD2; clone_size: few; v_call: TRBV7-2; cdr3_nt: TGTGCCAGCCGCCAGACTAGCGGGTCCTACAATGAGCAGTTCTTC; cdr3_aa: CASRQTSGSYNEQFF
j_call: TRBJ2-5; d_call: TRBD1; clone_size: -; v_call: TRBV24-1; cdr3_nt: TGTGCCACCAGTGATTCGAGGACAGGGGGGTACCAAGAGACCCAGTACTTC; cdr3_aa: CATSDSRTGGYQETQYF
j_call: TRBJ2-1; d_call: -; clone_size: -; v_call: TRBV10-1; cdr3_nt: TGCGCCAGCAAAGAAGGCAGGAAGGGGTCGAGCGGGCTTGGGGAGTTCTTC; cdr3_aa: CASKEGRKGSSGLGEFF